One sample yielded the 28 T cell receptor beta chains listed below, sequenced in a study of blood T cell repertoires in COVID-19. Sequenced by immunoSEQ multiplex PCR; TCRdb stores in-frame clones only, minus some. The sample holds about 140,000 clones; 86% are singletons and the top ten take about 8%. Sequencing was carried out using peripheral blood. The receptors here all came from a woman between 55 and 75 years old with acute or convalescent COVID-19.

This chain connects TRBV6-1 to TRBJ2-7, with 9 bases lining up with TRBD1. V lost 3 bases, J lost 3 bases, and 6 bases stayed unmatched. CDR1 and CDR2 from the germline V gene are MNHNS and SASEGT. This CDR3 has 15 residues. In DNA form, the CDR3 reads TGTGCCAGCAGTGAGGGAGGGACAGGGATCTACGAGCAGTACTTC. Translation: CASSEGGTGIYEQYF.

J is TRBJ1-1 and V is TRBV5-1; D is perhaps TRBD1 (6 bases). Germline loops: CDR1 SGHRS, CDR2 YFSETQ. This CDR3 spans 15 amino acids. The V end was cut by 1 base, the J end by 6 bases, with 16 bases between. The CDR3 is CASSLRYRDGAEAFF. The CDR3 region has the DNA TGCGCCAGCAGCTTGAGGTACAGGGATGGTGCTGAAGCTTTCTTT. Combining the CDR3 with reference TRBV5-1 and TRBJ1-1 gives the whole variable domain KAGVTQTPRYLIKTRGQQVTLSCSPISGHRSVSWYQQTPGQGLQFLFEYFSETQRNKGNFPGRFSGRQFSNSRSEMNVSTLELGDSALYLCASSLRYRDGAEAFFGQGTRLTVV.

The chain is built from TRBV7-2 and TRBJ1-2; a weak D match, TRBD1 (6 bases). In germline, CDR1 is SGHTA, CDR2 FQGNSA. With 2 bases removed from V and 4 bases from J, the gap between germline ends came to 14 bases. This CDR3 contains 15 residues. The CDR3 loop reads CASSLLTGQVYGYTF. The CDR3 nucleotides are TGTGCCAGCAGCTTATTAACAGGGCAGGTCTATGGCTACACCTTC.

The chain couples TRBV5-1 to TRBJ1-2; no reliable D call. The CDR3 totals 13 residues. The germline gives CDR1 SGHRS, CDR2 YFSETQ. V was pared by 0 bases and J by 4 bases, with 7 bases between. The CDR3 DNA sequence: TGCGCCAGCAGCTTGGACGGTTCCTATGGCTACACCTTC. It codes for CASSLDGSYGYTF.

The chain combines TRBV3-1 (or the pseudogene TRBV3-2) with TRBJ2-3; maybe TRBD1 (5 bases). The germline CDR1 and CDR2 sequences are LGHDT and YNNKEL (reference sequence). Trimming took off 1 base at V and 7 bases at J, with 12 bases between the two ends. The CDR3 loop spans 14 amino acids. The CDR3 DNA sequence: TGTGCCAGCAGCCAAGTTGGGGCCATAAATACGCAGTATTTT. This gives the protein CASSQVGAINTQYF.

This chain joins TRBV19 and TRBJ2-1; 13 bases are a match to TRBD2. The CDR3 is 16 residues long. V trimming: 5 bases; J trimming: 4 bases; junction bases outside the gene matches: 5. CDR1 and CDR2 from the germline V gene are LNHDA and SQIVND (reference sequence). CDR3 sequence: CASSWTSGGLYNEQFF. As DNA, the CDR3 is TGTGCCAGTAGTTGGACTAGCGGGGGCCTATACAATGAGCAGTTCTTC.

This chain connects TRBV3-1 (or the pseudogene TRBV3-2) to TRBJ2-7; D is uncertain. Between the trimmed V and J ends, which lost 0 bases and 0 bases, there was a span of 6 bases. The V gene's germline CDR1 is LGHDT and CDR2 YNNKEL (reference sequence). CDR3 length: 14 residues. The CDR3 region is CASSQDPRSYEQYF. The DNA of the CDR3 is TGTGCCAGCAGCCAAGACCCCCGCTCCTACGAGCAGTACTTC.

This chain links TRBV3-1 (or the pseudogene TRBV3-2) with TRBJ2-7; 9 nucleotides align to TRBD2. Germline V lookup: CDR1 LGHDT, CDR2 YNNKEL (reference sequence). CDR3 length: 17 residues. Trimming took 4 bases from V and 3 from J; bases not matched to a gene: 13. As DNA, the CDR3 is TGTGCCAGCAGCCCCGGGAGGGCGGGGGGGCCTTACTACGAGCAGTACTTC. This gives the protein CASSPGRAGGPYYEQYF.

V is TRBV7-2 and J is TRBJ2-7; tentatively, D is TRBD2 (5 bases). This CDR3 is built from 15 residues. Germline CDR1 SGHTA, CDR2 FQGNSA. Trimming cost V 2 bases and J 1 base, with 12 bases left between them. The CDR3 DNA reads TGTGCCAGCAGCTTAAGTGTCGGGGTTTCCTACGAGCAGTACTTC. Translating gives CASSLSVGVSYEQYF.

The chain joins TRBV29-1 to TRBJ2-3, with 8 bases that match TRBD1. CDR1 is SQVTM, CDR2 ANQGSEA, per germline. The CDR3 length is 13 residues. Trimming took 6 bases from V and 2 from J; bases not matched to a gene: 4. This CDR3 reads CSVQGANTDTQYF. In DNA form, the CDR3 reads TGCAGCGTCCAGGGGGCCAACACAGATACGCAGTATTTT.

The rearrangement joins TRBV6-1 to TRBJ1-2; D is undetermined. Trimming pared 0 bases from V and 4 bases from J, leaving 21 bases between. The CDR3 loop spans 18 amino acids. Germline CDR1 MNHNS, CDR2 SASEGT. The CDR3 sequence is CASSEASYPGQFFYGYTF. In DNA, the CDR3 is TGTGCCAGCAGTGAAGCGTCATACCCTGGGCAGTTCTTCTATGGCTACACCTTC.

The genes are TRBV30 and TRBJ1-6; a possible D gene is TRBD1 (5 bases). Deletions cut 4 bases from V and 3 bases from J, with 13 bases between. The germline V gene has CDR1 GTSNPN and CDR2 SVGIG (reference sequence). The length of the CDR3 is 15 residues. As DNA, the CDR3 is TGTGCCTGGAACCTTTGGGGCGTCTATAATTCACCCCTCCACTTT. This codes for CAWNLWGVYNSPLHF. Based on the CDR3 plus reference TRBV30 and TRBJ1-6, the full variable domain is SQTIHQWPATLVQPVGSPLSLECTVEGTSNPNLYWYRQAAGRGLQLLFYSVGIGQISSEVPQNLSASRPQDRQFILSSKKLLLSDSGFYLCAWNLWGVYNSPLHFGNGTRLTVT.

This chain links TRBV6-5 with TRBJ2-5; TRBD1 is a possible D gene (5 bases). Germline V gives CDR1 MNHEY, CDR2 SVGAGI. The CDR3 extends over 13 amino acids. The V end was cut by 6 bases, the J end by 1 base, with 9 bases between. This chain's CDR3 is CASRTRVQETQYF. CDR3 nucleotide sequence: TGTGCCAGCAGGACCAGGGTCCAAGAGACCCAGTACTTC.

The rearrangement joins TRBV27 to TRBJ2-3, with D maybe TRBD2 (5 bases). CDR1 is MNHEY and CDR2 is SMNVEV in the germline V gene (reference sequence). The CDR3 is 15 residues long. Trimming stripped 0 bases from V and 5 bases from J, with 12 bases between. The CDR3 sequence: CASSLSPRGRDTQYF. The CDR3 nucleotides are TGTGCCAGCAGTTTATCTCCTAGAGGGAGAGATACGCAGTATTTT.

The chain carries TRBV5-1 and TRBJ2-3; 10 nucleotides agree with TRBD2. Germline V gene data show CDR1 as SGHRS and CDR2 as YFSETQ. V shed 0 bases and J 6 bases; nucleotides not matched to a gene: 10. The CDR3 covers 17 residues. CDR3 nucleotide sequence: TGCGCCAGCAGCTTGGAACTAGCGGGGTCGCCAAGGGATACGCAGTATTTT. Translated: CASSLELAGSPRDTQYF.

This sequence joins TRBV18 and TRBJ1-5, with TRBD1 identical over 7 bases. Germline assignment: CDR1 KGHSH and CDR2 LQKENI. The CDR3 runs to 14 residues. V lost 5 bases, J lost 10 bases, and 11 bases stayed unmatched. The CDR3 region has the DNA TGTGCCAGCTCAATAAACAGGGGCCGAGAACCCCAGCATTTT. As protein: CASSINRGREPQHF.

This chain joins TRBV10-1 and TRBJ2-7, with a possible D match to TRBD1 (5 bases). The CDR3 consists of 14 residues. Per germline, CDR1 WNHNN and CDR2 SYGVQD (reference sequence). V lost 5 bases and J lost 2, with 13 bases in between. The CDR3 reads CASSNKGLPYEQYF. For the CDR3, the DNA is TGCGCCAGCAGTAATAAGGGGCTCCCCTACGAGCAGTACTTC.

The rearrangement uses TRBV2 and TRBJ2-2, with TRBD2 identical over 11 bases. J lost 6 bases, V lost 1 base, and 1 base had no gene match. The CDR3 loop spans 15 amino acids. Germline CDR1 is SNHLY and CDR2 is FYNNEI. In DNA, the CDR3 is TGTGCCAGCAGTGAAGTGACTAGCGGGGCCGGGGAGCTGTTTTTT. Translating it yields CASSEVTSGAGELFF.

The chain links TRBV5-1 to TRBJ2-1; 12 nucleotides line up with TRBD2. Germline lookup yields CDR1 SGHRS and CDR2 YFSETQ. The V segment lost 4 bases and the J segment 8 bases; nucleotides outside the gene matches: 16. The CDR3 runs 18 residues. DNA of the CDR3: TGCGCCAGCAGCAAGATCCCCTCTCTAGCGGGGGGGCCACATGAGCAGTTCTTC. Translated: CASSKIPSLAGGPHEQFF.

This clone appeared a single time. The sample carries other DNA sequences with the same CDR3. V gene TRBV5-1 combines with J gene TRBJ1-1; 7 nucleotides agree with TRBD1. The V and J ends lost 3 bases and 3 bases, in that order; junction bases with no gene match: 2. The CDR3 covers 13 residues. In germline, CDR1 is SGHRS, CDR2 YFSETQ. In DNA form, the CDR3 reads TGCGCCAGCAGCTCGGACAGGTACACTGAAGCTTTCTTT. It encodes CASSSDRYTEAFF.

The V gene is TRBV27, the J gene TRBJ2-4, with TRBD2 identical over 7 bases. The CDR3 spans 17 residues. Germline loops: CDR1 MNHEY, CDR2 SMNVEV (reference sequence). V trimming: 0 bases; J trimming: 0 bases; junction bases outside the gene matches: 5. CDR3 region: CASSLSRLAAAKNIQYF. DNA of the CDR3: TGTGCCAGCAGTTTATCCCGACTAGCAGCAGCCAAAAACATTCAGTACTTC.

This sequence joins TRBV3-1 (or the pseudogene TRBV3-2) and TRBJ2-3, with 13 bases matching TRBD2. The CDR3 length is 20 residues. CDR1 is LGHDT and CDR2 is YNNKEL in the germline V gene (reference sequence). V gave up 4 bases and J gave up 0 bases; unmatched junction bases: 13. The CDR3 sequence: CASSPLLAGTSGTSTDTQYF. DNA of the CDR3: TGTGCCAGCAGCCCCCTTTTGGCCGGGACTAGCGGGACTAGCACAGATACGCAGTATTTT.

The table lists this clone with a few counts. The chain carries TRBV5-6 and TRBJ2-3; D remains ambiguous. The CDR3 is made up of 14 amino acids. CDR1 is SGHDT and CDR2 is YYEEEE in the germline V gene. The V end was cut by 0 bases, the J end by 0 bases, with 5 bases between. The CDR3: CASSLDLSTDTQYF. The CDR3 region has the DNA TGTGCCAGCAGCTTGGACCTAAGCACAGATACGCAGTATTTT.

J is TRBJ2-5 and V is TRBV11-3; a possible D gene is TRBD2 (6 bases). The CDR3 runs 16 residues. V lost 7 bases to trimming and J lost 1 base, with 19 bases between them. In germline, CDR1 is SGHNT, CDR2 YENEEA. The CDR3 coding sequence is TGTGCCAGCACCCCCGGGGGAGCGGGCCCCCAAGAGACCCAGTACTTC. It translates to CASTPGGAGPQETQYF.

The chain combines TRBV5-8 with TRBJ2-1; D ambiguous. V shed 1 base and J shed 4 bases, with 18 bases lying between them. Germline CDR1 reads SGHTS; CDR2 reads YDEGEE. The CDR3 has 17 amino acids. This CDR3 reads CASSLSVTSSGYNEQFF. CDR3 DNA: TGTGCCAGCAGCTTGTCGGTAACCTCTAGTGGGTACAATGAGCAGTTCTTC.

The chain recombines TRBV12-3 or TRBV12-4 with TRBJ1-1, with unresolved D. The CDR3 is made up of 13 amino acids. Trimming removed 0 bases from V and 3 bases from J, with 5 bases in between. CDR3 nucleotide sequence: TGTGCCAGCAGTTTAGCCGGTTACACTGAAGCTTTCTTT. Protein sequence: CASSLAGYTEAFF.

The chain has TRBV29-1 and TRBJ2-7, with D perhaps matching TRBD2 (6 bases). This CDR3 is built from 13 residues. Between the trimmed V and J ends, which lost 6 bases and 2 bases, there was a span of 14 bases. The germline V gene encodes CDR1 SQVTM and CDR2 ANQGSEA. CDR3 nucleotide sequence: TGCAGCGTCTCCGGGACTGTCACCTACGAGCAGTACTTC. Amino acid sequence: CSVSGTVTYEQYF.

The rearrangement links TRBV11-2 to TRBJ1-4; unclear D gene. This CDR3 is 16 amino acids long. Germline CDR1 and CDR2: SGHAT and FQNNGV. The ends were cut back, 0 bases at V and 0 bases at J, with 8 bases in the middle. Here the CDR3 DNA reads TGTGCCAGCAGCTTAGATCGGACTGCAACTAATGAAAAACTGTTTTTT. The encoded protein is CASSLDRTATNEKLFF.